The 10 T cell receptor beta chains presented below share a single source sample, sequenced in a study of blood T cell repertoires in COVID-19. Profiled with immunoSEQ multiplex PCR; TCRdb holds only in-frame clones, not every one. The sample lists about 320,000 clones, about 87% occurring once. What was sequenced was peripheral blood. These receptors originate from a woman aged 25 to 39 with COVID-19, enrolled during active disease.

This chain joins TRBV11-2 and TRBJ2-3; D not certain. The CDR3 is 14 amino acids. The germline V gene has CDR1 SGHAT and CDR2 FQNNGV. Trimming shortened V by 1 base and J by 6 bases, and 11 bases separated the two germline ends. In nucleotides, the CDR3 is TGTGCCAGCAGCTTAGTGTCTAGACGGGATACGCAGTATTTT. This codes for CASSLVSRRDTQYF. The full variable domain, rest sourced from reference TRBV11-2 and TRBJ2-3, is EAGVAQSPRYKIIEKRQSVAFWCNPISGHATLYWYQQILGQGPKLLIQFQNNGVVDDSQLPKDRFSAERLKGVDSTLKIQPAKLEDSAVYLCASSLVSRRDTQYFGPGTRLTVL.

The chain carries TRBV27 and TRBJ2-7; a possible D gene is TRBD1 (6 bases). The CDR3 totals 19 residues. The V end was cut by 5 bases, the J end by 2 bases, with 28 bases between. Per germline, CDR1 MNHEY and CDR2 SMNVEV (reference sequence). The CDR3, as DNA: TGTGCCAGCAGTCCTAACAGGGAAGGGCGTCTTGGTAAACCCTACGAGCAGTACGTC. Protein: CASSPNREGRLGKPYEQYV.

The chain combines TRBV11-2 with TRBJ2-7; TRBD2 matches at 10 bases. Germline CDR1 and CDR2: SGHAT and FQNNGV. CDR3 length: 15 amino acids. After removal of 3 bases from V and 3 bases from J, the junction contained 5 bases not matched to a gene. CDR3 bases: TGTGCCAGCAGCTTCTCGGGACTAGCGAACTACGAGCAGTACTTC. It codes for CASSFSGLANYEQYF.

J is TRBJ2-7 and V is TRBV3-1 (or the pseudogene TRBV3-2), with 8 bases aligning to TRBD1. The CDR3 has 15 amino acids. Germline CDR1 is LGHDT and CDR2 is YNNKEL (reference sequence). J gave up 4 bases and V 4 bases, and 9 bases lay outside the gene matches. CDR3 in amino acids: CASSLRTGIGYEQYF. DNA of the CDR3: TGTGCCAGCAGCCTCAGGACAGGGATCGGGTACGAGCAGTACTTC.

This chain uses TRBV15 with TRBJ1-5; tentatively, D is TRBD1 (5 bases). Per the germline V gene, CDR1 is LNHNV and CDR2 is YYDKDF (reference sequence). With 6 bases removed from V and 3 bases from J, the gap between germline ends came to 12 bases. This CDR3 is 14 amino acids long. The CDR3 loop is CATSSGGTNQPQHF. CDR3 nucleotide sequence: TGTGCCACCAGTTCGGGGGGGACCAATCAGCCCCAGCATTTT.

The chain has TRBV4-1 and TRBJ2-3, with 9 bases identical to TRBD1. The germline V gene has CDR1 MGHRA and CDR2 YSYEKL. The CDR3 consists of 15 residues. The junction had 9 bases not matched to a gene; V was cut back by 6 bases and J by 5 bases. The CDR3 is CASSPDRGARDTQYF. The DNA for the CDR3 is TGCGCCAGCAGTCCCGACAGGGGGGCACGAGATACGCAGTATTTT.

This chain links TRBV10-3 with TRBJ1-5; maybe TRBD1 (5 bases). With 6 bases removed from V and 6 bases from J, the gap between germline ends came to 15 bases. The germline V gene encodes CDR1 ENHRY and CDR2 SYGVKD. The CDR3 runs 14 residues. CDR3: CAISTAGSGQPQHF. CDR3 DNA sequence: TGTGCCATCAGCACCGCAGGGTCGGGTCAGCCCCAGCATTTT.

V and J are TRBV7-6 and TRBJ2-3; 15 nucleotides align to TRBD2. CDR3 length: 15 residues. Germline CDR1 is SGHVS and CDR2 is FNYEAQ. With 5 bases clipped from V and 6 bases from J, the junction kept 3 bases outside the gene matches. This CDR3 is CASSPGTSGRDTQYF. The CDR3 DNA sequence: TGTGCCAGCAGCCCAGGGACTAGCGGGAGGGATACGCAGTATTTT.

This clone appeared a single time. The rearrangement uses TRBV6-5 and TRBJ1-4; no firm D call. V lost 6 bases, J lost 0 bases, and 8 bases lay in between. This CDR3 is 14 amino acids long. Germline V gene sequence: CDR1 MNHEY, CDR2 SVGAGI. CDR3 DNA sequence: TGTGCCAGCAGACGGACTTCAACTAATGAAAAACTGTTTTTT. It yields the protein CASRRTSTNEKLFF.

The chain combines TRBV7-2 with TRBJ1-3, with 8 bases matching TRBD1. The CDR3 has 15 residues. The germline V gene has CDR1 SGHTA and CDR2 FQGNSA. J lost 4 bases, V lost 2 bases, and 4 bases had no gene match. CDR3 DNA sequence: TGTGCCAGCAGCTTATGGGGGACAGGAGGAAACACCATATATTTT. Translating it yields CASSLWGTGGNTIYF. The full variable domain, its missing parts supplied by reference TRBV7-2 and TRBJ1-3, is GAGVSQSPSNKVTEKGKDVELRCDPISGHTALYWYRQSLGQGLEFLIYFQGNSAPDKSGLPSDRFSAERTGGSVSTLTIQRTQQEDSAVYLCASSLWGTGGNTIYFGEGSWLTVV.